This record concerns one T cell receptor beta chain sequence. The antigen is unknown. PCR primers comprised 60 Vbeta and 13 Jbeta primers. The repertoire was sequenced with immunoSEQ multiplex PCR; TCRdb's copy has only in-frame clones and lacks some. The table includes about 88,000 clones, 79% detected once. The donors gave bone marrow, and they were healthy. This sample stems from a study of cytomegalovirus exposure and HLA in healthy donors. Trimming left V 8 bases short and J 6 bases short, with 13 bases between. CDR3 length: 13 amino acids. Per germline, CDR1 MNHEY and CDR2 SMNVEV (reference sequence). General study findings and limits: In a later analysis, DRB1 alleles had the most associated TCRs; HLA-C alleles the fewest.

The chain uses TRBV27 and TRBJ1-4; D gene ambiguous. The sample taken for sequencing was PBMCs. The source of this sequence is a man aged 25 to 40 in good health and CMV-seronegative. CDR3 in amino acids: CASSYGWDEKLFF. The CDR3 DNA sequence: TGTGCCAGCTCATACGGGTGGGATGAAAAACTGTTTTTT.